The 17 T cell receptor beta chains in this list originate from one sample, sequenced in a study of vaccination effects on CD4 cells after COVID-19. Before sequencing took place, the ViraFEST assay used viral peptide pools to expand antigen-specific CD4+ T cells. Culturing for roughly 10 days preceded CD4+ T cell isolation. Vaccination of participants consisted of two doses of either the BNT162b2 or mRNA-1273 vaccine. The data were produced by immunoSEQ multiplex PCR, yet TCRdb's version contains in-frame clones alone and is incomplete. The profile shows under 85,000 clones, around four fifths of them singletons. Their antigen targets remain unknown. This sample comprised CD4+ T cells from PBMCs cultured with HCoV-OC43 spike peptides, obtained after COVID-19 vaccination. Subset described: HCoV-OC43 spike overlapping peptide pool stimulation. The source of these receptors is a human donor who received a COVID-19 vaccine.

The chain is built from TRBV9 and TRBJ1-2; 7 bases are shared with TRBD1. Trimming cost V 4 bases and J 7 bases; bases outside gene matches: 10. Germline CDR1 SGDLS, CDR2 YYNGEE. The CDR3 is 14 residues long. DNA of the CDR3: TGTGCCAGCAGCTTTGGACAGGAAAAGACTGGCTACACCTTC. Residues: CASSFGQEKTGYTF.

This chain joins TRBV9 and TRBJ2-5; D is unclear. V lost 4 bases, J lost 7 bases, and 17 bases lay in between. Germline values: CDR1 SGDLS, CDR2 YYNGEE. The CDR3 runs 14 residues. In nucleotides, the CDR3 is TGTGCCAGCAGCCCCCCGTTAGACCGCGGGACCCAGTACTTC. Residues: CASSPPLDRGTQYF.

V usage is TRBV5-8 and J usage is TRBJ2-1; D is perhaps TRBD1 or TRBD2 (5 bases each). Germline V gives CDR1 SGHTS, CDR2 YDEGEE. The CDR3 is made up of 16 amino acids. Trimming left V 7 bases short and J 5 bases short, with 22 bases between. The DNA for the CDR3 is TGTGCCAGCCCCTCAACGGGGCAGCCCAAAAACAATGAGCAGTTCTTC. Protein sequence: CASPSTGQPKNNEQFF.

This chain uses TRBV5-1 with TRBJ2-3, with TRBD2 matching 8 bases. CDR1 and CDR2 from the germline V gene are SGHRS and YFSETQ. V gave up 1 base and J gave up 5 bases; unmatched junction bases: 3. The CDR3 has 14 amino acids. This CDR3 reads CASSLRGGQDTQYF. The CDR3 nucleotides read TGCGCCAGCAGCTTGCGGGGGGGCCAAGATACGCAGTATTTT.

The rearrangement joins TRBV3-1 (or the pseudogene TRBV3-2) to TRBJ2-6; D might be TRBD1 or TRBD2, each matching 5 bases. The germline CDR1 and CDR2 sequences are LGHDT and YNNKEL (reference sequence). Trimming took 3 bases from V and 4 from J, leaving 16 bases between them. The CDR3 is 17 amino acids. CDR3 region: CASSQSFRGGGANVLTF. The DNA for the CDR3 is TGTGCCAGCAGCCAGTCGTTTAGGGGCGGGGGGGCCAACGTCCTGACTTTC.

CDR3 in DNA: TGTGCCAGCAGCTTCGGGACTAGCGCAACCAATGAGCAGTTCTTC. Its protein product is CASSFGTSATNEQFF. The chain employs TRBV11-2 and TRBJ2-1; 10 nucleotides align to TRBD2. The ends lost 3 bases at V and 6 bases at J; junction bases unmatched: 5. The CDR3 is 15 residues long. The germline CDR1 and CDR2 sequences are SGHAT and FQNNGV.

The chain links TRBV4-3 to TRBJ1-2, with 11 positions matching TRBD1. The length of the CDR3 is 20 residues. After removal of 0 bases from V and 0 bases from J, the junction contained 12 bases not matched to a gene. The V gene's germline CDR1 is LGHNA and CDR2 YSLEER. CDR3 coding DNA: TGCGCCAGCAGCCAAGATCCCCCCCGTTCGGGACAGGGGGCTAACTATGGCTACACCTTC. The encoded protein is CASSQDPPRSGQGANYGYTF.

The chain links TRBV29-1 to TRBJ2-1; 7 positions match TRBD2. CDR3 length: 15 residues. V gave up 7 bases and J gave up 4 bases; unmatched junction bases: 13. Germline V gene lookup returns CDR1 SQVTM and CDR2 ANQGSEA. The CDR3 protein is CSAPEGSGEYNEQFF. For the CDR3, the DNA is TGCAGCGCCCCGGAGGGAAGCGGGGAATACAATGAGCAGTTCTTC.

This clone has a handful of counts. CDR3 sequence reads: CASRQREVAGYTF. CDR3 in DNA: TGCGCCAGCAGACAAAGGGAGGTCGCAGGCTACACCTTC. The chain has TRBV4-1 and TRBJ1-2; D is ambiguous. This CDR3 is built from 13 residues. The V end lost 6 bases, the J end lost 8 bases, and 16 bases lay between the germline ends. The germline gives CDR1 MGHRA, CDR2 YSYEKL.

This clone was recorded only once. This chain links TRBV12-3 or TRBV12-4 with TRBJ1-5; 7 bases are a match to TRBD1. This CDR3 has 13 amino acids. After removal of 3 bases from V and 6 bases from J, the junction contained 2 bases not matched to a gene. The chain's CDR3 is CASSLTGSQPQHF. CDR3 coding DNA: TGTGCCAGCAGTTTGACAGGGTCTCAGCCCCAGCATTTT.

The CDR3 DNA reads as TGTGCCAGCACCGAACAGGACGGGCTCTCCTACGAGCAGTACGTC. Encoded protein: CASTEQDGLSYEQYV. J is TRBJ2-7 and V is TRBV6-5; possible D gene TRBD1, 5 bases. This CDR3 is 15 amino acids long. With 7 bases removed from V and 0 bases from J, the gap between germline ends came to 16 bases. CDR1 and CDR2 from the germline V gene are MNHEY and SVGAGI.

V is TRBV5-1 and J is TRBJ2-5; 11 positions agree with TRBD1. J was trimmed by 4 bases and V by 8 bases; bases with no gene match: 4. This CDR3 contains 13 residues. Per germline, CDR1 SGHRS and CDR2 YFSETQ. CDR3: CASRTGGAETQYF. The CDR3 nucleotides read TGCGCCAGTAGGACAGGGGGCGCAGAGACCCAGTACTTC.

This sequence joins TRBV10-1 and TRBJ2-2, with 10 positions matching TRBD2. Trimming cost V 3 bases and J 4 bases; bases outside gene matches: 5. CDR3 length: 16 residues. Germline CDR1 and CDR2: WNHNN and SYGVQD (reference sequence). The CDR3, as DNA: TGCGCCAGCAGTGAATTAGCGGGGGGAACCACCGGGGAGCTGTTTTTT. Its protein product is CASSELAGGTTGELFF.

The CDR3 DNA follows: TGTGCCAGTATCCAAACTAGCGGGTCTGCCGGGGAGCTGTTTTTT. Its translation: CASIQTSGSAGELFF. This chain connects TRBV19 to TRBJ2-2; the match to TRBD2 covers 9 bases. V dropped 7 bases and J dropped 6; count of bases not matched to a gene: 9. Germline lookup yields CDR1 LNHDA and CDR2 SQIVND (reference sequence). This CDR3 has 15 residues.

The chain couples TRBV19 to TRBJ1-1; 8 bases fit TRBD1. V was clipped by 5 bases and J by 4 bases; unmatched bases: 9. The germline V gene encodes CDR1 LNHDA and CDR2 SQIVND (reference sequence). This CDR3 has 15 residues. The CDR3 loop reads CASSAPRGLVTEAFF. The DNA of the CDR3 is TGTGCCAGTAGTGCCCCCAGGGGGCTGGTCACTGAAGCTTTCTTT.

As DNA, the CDR3 is TGTGCCAGCAGGGCGCCTAGCGGGGGGGCCTACAATGAGCAGTTCTTC. It codes for CASRAPSGGAYNEQFF. The V call is TRBV7-2, the J call TRBJ2-1; the match to TRBD2 covers 12 bases. The CDR3 contains 16 residues. V lost 6 bases, J lost 2 bases, and 5 bases stayed unmatched. CDR1 is SGHTA, CDR2 FQGNSA, per germline.

DNA for the CDR3: TGTGCCAGCAGTGAAATGGGACTAGCAGTGCGGCAGTACGTC. Residues: CASSEMGLAVRQYV. The chain carries TRBV6-1 and TRBJ2-7, with TRBD2 identical over 9 bases. The CDR3 runs to 14 residues. Losses at the gene ends were 2 bases for V and 9 bases for J; bases not matched to a gene: 8. Germline V gene lookup returns CDR1 MNHNS and CDR2 SASEGT.